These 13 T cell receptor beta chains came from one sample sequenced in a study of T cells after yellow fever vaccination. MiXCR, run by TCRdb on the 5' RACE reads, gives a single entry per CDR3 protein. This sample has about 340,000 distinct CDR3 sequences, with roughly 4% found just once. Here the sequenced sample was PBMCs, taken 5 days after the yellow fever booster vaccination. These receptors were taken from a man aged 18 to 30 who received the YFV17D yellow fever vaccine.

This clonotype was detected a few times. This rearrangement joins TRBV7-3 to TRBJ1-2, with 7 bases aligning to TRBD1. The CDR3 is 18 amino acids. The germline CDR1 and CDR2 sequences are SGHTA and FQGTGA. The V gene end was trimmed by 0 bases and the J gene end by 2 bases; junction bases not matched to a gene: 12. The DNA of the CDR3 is TGTGCCAGCAGCTTAACCCCAACCGGACAGGAGATAAACTATGGCTACACCTTC. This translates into CASSLTPTGQEINYGYTF.

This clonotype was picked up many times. The DNA for the CDR3 is TGCGCCAGCAGCCAAGGACCTACAGCGGGCCTTCAAGAGACCCAGTACTTC. It yields the protein CASSQGPTAGLQETQYF. The gene calls are TRBV4-3 and TRBJ2-5, with a weak D call TRBD2 (6 bases). Germline lookup yields CDR1 LGHNA and CDR2 YSLEER. V lost 1 base to trimming and J lost 2 bases, with 17 bases between them. The CDR3 covers 17 residues.

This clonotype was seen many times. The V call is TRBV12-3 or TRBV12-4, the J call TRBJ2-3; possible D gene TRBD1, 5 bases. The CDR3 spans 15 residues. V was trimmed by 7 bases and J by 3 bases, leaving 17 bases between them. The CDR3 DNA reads TGTGCCAGCACCTCGTATGTTCAGGGTACAGATACGCAGTATTTT. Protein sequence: CASTSYVQGTDTQYF.

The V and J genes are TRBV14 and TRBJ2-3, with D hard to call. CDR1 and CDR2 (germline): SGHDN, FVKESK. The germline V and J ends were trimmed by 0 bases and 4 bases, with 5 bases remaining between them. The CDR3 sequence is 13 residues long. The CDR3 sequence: CASSQDPPDTQYF. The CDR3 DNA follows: TGTGCCAGCAGCCAAGATCCCCCAGATACGCAGTATTTT.

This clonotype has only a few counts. The CDR3 coding sequence is TGTGCCAGCAGCCAAGATCACCCTCCAGATACGCAGTATTTT. Its translation: CASSQDHPPDTQYF. This chain links TRBV4-2 with TRBJ2-3, with D hard to call. V gave up 0 bases and J gave up 4 bases, with 8 bases separating them. This CDR3 contains 14 residues. Germline V lookup: CDR1 LGHNA, CDR2 YNFKEQ.

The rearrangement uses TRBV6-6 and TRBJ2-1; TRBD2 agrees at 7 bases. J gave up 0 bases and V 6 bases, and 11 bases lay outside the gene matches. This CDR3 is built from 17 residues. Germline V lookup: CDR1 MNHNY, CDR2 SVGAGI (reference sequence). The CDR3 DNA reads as TGTGCCAGCAGAGACCCTTCTAGCGGTAGCTCCTACAATGAGCAGTTCTTC. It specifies CASRDPSSGSSYNEQFF.

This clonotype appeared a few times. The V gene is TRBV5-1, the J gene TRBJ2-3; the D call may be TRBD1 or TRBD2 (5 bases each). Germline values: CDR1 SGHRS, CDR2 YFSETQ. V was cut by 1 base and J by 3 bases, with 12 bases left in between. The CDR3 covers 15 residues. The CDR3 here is CASSLPSGPTDTQYF. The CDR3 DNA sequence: TGCGCCAGCAGCTTGCCCTCGGGGCCGACAGATACGCAGTATTTT.

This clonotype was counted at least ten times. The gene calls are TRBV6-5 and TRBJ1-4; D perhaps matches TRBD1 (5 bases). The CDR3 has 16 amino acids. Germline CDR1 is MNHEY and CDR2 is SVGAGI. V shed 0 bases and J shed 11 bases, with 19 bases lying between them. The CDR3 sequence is CASSYSAGTELGKLFF. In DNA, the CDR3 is TGTGCCAGCAGTTACTCGGCGGGGACTGAGTTGGGGAAACTGTTTTTT.

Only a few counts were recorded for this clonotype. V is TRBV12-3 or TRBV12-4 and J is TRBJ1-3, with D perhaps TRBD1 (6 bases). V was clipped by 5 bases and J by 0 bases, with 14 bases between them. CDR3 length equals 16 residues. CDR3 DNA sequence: TGTGCCAGCAGTCCTCCGGGACATCACTCTGGAAACACCATATATTTT. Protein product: CASSPPGHHSGNTIYF.

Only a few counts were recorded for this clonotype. The CDR3 coding sequence is TGTGCCAGCAGCCTAGACAGGTGGGCTGAAGCTTTCTTT. Translated: CASSLDRWAEAFF. V usage is TRBV7-2 and J usage is TRBJ1-1; D is possibly TRBD1 (6 bases). V dropped 5 bases and J dropped 6 bases, with 13 bases sitting between them. The CDR3 consists of 13 residues. CDR1 and CDR2 from the germline V gene are SGHTA and FQGNSA.

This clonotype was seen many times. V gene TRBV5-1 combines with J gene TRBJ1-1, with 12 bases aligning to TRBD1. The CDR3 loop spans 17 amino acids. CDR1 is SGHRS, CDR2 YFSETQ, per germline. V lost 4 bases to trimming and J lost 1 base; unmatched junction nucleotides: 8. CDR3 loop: CASSRGGTGGPNTEAFF. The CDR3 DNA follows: TGCGCCAGCAGCAGGGGCGGGACAGGGGGCCCGAACACTGAAGCTTTCTTT.

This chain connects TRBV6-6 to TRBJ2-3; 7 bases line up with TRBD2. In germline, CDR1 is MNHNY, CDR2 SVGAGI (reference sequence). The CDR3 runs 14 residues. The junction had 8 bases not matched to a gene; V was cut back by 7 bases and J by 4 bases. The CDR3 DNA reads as TGTGCCAGCAATCCCCCGGGGGGTTCAGATACGCAGTATTTT. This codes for CASNPPGGSDTQYF.

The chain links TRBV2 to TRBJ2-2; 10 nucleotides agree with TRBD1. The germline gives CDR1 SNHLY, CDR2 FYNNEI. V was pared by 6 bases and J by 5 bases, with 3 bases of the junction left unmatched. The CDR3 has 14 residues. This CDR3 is CASRTGGGTGELFF. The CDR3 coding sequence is TGTGCCAGCAGGACAGGGGGCGGGACCGGGGAGCTGTTTTTT.